This TCR beta chain derives from a study of cytomegalovirus exposure and HLA in healthy donors. Study-wide context: An earlier analysis identified 117 million unique TCR beta sequences in 150 million to 200 million T cells. Unique TCRs numbering around 85 million, obtained from HLA-typed donors, made up an early data release.

The CDR3 has 14 amino acids. Trimming removed 4 bases from V and 2 bases from J, with 8 bases in between. Germline V gene sequence: CDR1 LGHNT, CDR2 FRNRAP. PCR amplification relied on 60 Vbeta primers (plus 13 Jbeta primers). Assay used: immunoSEQ multiplex PCR; TCRdb lists only in-frame clones, some missing. The sample yields about 89,000 clones, approximately 57% seen once. The V call is TRBV12-5, the J call TRBJ2-2; D remains unclear. The receptor comes from a woman aged 25 to 45 in good health and CMV-seronegative. Source material: PBMCs. In DNA, the CDR3 is TGTGCTAGTGGTTCCCCGACTAACACCGGGGAGCTGTTTTTT. It translates to CASGSPTNTGELFF.